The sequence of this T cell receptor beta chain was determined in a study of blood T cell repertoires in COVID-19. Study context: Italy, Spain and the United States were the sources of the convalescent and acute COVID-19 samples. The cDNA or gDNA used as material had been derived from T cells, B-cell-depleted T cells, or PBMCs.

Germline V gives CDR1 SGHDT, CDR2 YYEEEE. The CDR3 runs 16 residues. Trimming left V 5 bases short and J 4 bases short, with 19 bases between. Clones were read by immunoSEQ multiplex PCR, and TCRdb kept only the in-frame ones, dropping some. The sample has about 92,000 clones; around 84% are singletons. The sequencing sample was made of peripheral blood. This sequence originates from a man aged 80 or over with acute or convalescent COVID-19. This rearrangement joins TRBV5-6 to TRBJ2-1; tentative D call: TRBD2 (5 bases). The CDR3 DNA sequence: TGTGCCAGCAGGCGGAGGAGAGGTGGGGTTTACAATGAGCAGTTCTTC. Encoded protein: CASRRRRGGVYNEQFF.